This T cell receptor beta chain derives from a study of OX40 agonist ivuxolimab in advanced cancers. V was clipped by 0 bases and J by 0 bases; unmatched bases: 8. CDR1 and CDR2 from the germline V gene are SGHRS and YFSETQ. This CDR3 comprises 17 residues. This table comes from immunoSEQ multiplex PCR, and its TCRdb copy is limited to in-frame clones, with some not included. The sample shows roughly 79,000 clones, approximately 81% of them seen only once. V usage is TRBV5-1 and J usage is TRBJ1-1, with TRBD1 identical over 7 bases. This specimen was CD4+ or CD8+ T cells sorted from blood, taken in a trial of the OX40 agonist ivuxolimab. The source is an adult with an advanced solid tumor such as melanoma, head and neck, liver or kidney cancer. The CDR3 is CASSLAGRGVMNTEAFF. CDR3 sequence (DNA): TGCGCCAGCAGCTTGGCCGGCAGGGGGGTTATGAACACTGAAGCTTTCTTT.